This TCR beta chain was recovered during a study of shared clonotypes between healthy human individuals. Study-wide context: Serving as donors were two women and three men, whose ages spanned 18 to 49.

Germline V lookup: CDR1 MDHEN, CDR2 SYDVKM. There are 15 residues in the CDR3. The ends were cut back, 5 bases at V and 2 bases at J, with 13 bases in the middle. Whole-study results and caveats: Sequencing depth was a factor that was expected to affect clonotype sharing among donors.

On this clone: Its antigen is still unknown.

Sequencing was performed with immunoSEQ multiplex PCR; in TCRdb, only in-frame clones are kept and a portion is missing. The sample comprises about 990,000 clones, 75% to 85% of which are singletons, and 0.61% rests with the top ten. This clonotype originated in a man younger than 35 in good health. Some clones in this sample may be carry-over from other donors' samples. The J gene is TRBJ1-5, the V gene TRBV28; D unclear. Sequenced sample: memory CD4+ T cells from PBMCs. As for subset: CD45RA-negative fraction. CDR3 sequence reads: CASSGLLAGNQPQHF. CDR3 DNA: TGTGCCAGCAGTGGACTCCTAGCTGGCAATCAGCCCCAGCATTTT. The variable domain in full, completed from reference TRBV28 and TRBJ1-5, reads DVKVTQSSRYLVKRTGEKVFLECVQDMDHENMFWYRQDPGLGLRLIYFSYDVKMKEKGDIPEGYSVSREKKERFSLILESASTNQTSMYLCASSGLLAGNQPQHFGDGTRLSIL.